The 5 T cell receptor beta chains below come from one sample, sequenced in a study of OX40 agonist ivuxolimab in advanced cancers. The protocol was immunoSEQ multiplex PCR, while the TCRdb copy is restricted to in-frame clones and leaves out a portion. The sample comprises some 72,000 clones, 92% of which are singletons, and 2.8% rests with the top ten. Here the sequenced sample was CD4+ or CD8+ T cells sorted from blood, taken in a trial of the OX40 agonist ivuxolimab. The receptors originated from an adult with an advanced solid tumor such as melanoma, head and neck, liver or kidney cancer.

The gene calls are TRBV5-5 and TRBJ2-7; D unresolved. The V gene lost 2 bases and the J gene lost 1 base, with 10 bases spanning the gap. CDR1 is SGHKS, CDR2 YYEKEE, per germline (reference sequence). The CDR3 loop spans 14 amino acids. CDR3 sequence (DNA): TGTGCCAGCAGCTTACAGATTCCGTCCTACGAGCAGTACTTC. It specifies CASSLQIPSYEQYF.

This clone showed up just a few times. CDR3 region: CASSSSRDRDQPQHF. Written as DNA, the CDR3 is TGTGCCAGCAGCTCCAGCCGGGACCGAGATCAGCCCCAGCATTTT. The rearrangement uses TRBV21-1 and TRBJ1-5. TRBV21-1 is a pseudogene segment. The CDR3 is 15 residues long.

The chain is built from TRBV4-2 and TRBJ2-7; D uncertain. The germline V and J ends were trimmed by 0 bases and 3 bases, with 6 bases remaining between them. CDR3 length: 13 amino acids. CDR1 LGHNA and CDR2 YNFKEQ come from the germline V gene. In DNA form, the CDR3 reads TGTGCCAGCAGCCAAGAATGGAGCTACGAGCAGTACTTC. Residues: CASSQEWSYEQYF.

The rearrangement uses TRBV5-4 and TRBJ1-1; no definite D call. Trimming shortened V by 0 bases and J by 5 bases, and 14 bases separated the two germline ends. This CDR3 has 15 residues. Germline lookup yields CDR1 SGHNT and CDR2 YYREEE (reference sequence). The CDR3 reads CASSLGRAGMTEAFF. The CDR3 DNA follows: TGTGCCAGCAGCTTGGGACGGGCCGGAATGACTGAAGCTTTCTTT.

CDR3 DNA: TGTGCCAGCAGCTTGTGGGGGGGTAACACTGAAGCTTTCTTT. This codes for CASSLWGGNTEAFF. The chain couples TRBV5-4 to TRBJ1-1, with a weak D call TRBD1 (5 bases). V dropped 1 base and J dropped 2 bases, with 9 bases sitting between them. Germline V gene data show CDR1 as SGHNT and CDR2 as YYREEE (reference sequence). CDR3 length equals 14 residues. Together with reference TRBV5-4 and TRBJ1-1, the CDR3 gives the full variable domain: ETGVTQSPTHLIKTRGQQVTLRCSSQSGHNTVSWYQQALGQGPQFIFQYYREEENGRGNFPPRFSGLQFPNYSSELNVNALELDDSALYLCASSLWGGNTEAFFGQGTRLTVV.